This T cell receptor beta chain was identified in a study of cytotoxic CD8 clonotypes in ibrutinib-treated CLL. This clone was found once. Profiling relied on immunoSEQ multiplex PCR, and the TCRdb table lists in-frame clones only, not all of them. This sample carries 75,000 to 90,000 clones, 70% to 90% of them seen once, and the ten largest clones take about 39%. CDR3 length: 15 amino acids. Trimming cost V 4 bases and J 4 bases, with 13 bases left between them. Germline values: CDR1 KGHSH, CDR2 LQKENI. This receptor was taken from a human donor with chronic lymphocytic leukemia. The chain joins TRBV18 to TRBJ1-4; D ambiguous. The sequenced sample was PBMCs, obtained after 24 months of ibrutinib treatment. The CDR3 bases are TGTGCCAGCTCACAAACGACATCCAGTAATGAAAAACTGTTTTTT. This sequence encodes CASSQTTSSNEKLFF.